The 26 T cell receptor beta chains given below trace back to one sample, sequenced in a study of T-cell memory formation after mild COVID-19. TCRdb itself ran the 5' RACE reads through MiXCR, one entry per CDR3 protein. The sample includes about 340,000 distinct CDR3 sequences, more than 20% of them seen just once. Sequenced: PBMCs or a T cell subset sorted from them (not recorded which). All receptors derive from an adult woman who had mild COVID-19 (a few samples of this study predate the infection). Cell type and time point are not known.

The J gene is TRBJ1-3, the V gene TRBV6-5; TRBD1 is a possible D gene (6 bases). This CDR3 is 16 amino acids long. Trimming took 0 bases from V and 0 from J, leaving 9 bases between them. The germline gives CDR1 MNHEY, CDR2 SVGAGI. For the CDR3, the DNA is TGTGCCAGCAGTTACTCCAGGACAGTCTCTGGAAACACCATATATTTT. It specifies CASSYSRTVSGNTIYF.

The chain couples TRBV19 to TRBJ2-4; 8 positions agree with TRBD1. The CDR3 has 16 residues. Trimming took 8 bases from V and 0 from J; bases not matched to a gene: 9. Germline-derived CDR1 and CDR2 are LNHDA and SQIVND (reference sequence). The CDR3 sequence: CASGTTGGRAKNIQYF. The CDR3, as DNA: TGTGCCAGTGGTACTACAGGGGGACGAGCCAAAAACATTCAGTACTTC.

This clonotype was recorded at least ten times. The rearrangement uses TRBV12-3 or TRBV12-4 and TRBJ1-1, with 11 bases matching TRBD1. The CDR3 consists of 16 residues. V shed 6 bases, J shed 0 bases, and the junction held 6 bases outside the gene matches. The CDR3 DNA is TGTGCCAGCAGACACGGACAGGGGGCGTTGAACACTGAAGCTTTCTTT. Protein product: CASRHGQGALNTEAFF.

There are a few counts of this clonotype. The chain has TRBV25-1 and TRBJ1-5, with TRBD1 as a possible D gene (6 bases). Germline V gene sequence: CDR1 MGHDK, CDR2 SYGVNS. There are 15 residues in the CDR3. V was shortened by 1 base and J by 12 bases, with 19 bases between the two germline ends. The CDR3, as DNA: TGTGCCAGCAGTGAATCAGGGGCCGCTAGGGAGCTCCAGCATTTT. This gives the protein CASSESGAARELQHF.

This clonotype was recorded a few times. The chain joins TRBV4-1 to TRBJ1-2; D is undetermined. V lost 0 bases to trimming and J lost 8 bases, with 7 bases between them. The CDR3 loop spans 12 amino acids. Germline CDR1 and CDR2: MGHRA and YSYEKL. The CDR3 region is CASSQDGLGYTF. The CDR3 region has the DNA TGCGCCAGCAGCCAAGATGGACTAGGCTACACCTTC.

This clonotype came up many times. The rearrangement uses TRBV30 and TRBJ1-2, with D unclear. V was shortened by 2 bases and J by 2 bases, with 9 bases between the two germline ends. In germline, CDR1 is GTSNPN, CDR2 SVGIG (reference sequence). CDR3 length equals 13 residues. CDR3: CAWSKNLNYGYTF. The DNA of the CDR3 is TGTGCCTGGAGTAAGAACCTAAACTATGGCTACACCTTC.

The chain employs TRBV19 and TRBJ2-2, with D tentatively TRBD1 (5 bases). The CDR3 consists of 15 residues. In germline, CDR1 is LNHDA, CDR2 SQIVND (reference sequence). The germline V and J ends were trimmed by 7 bases and 5 bases, with 17 bases remaining between them. The CDR3 DNA follows: TGTGCCAGTACGTCAAGGGGCGGCCCTACCGGGGAGCTGTTTTTT. It encodes CASTSRGGPTGELFF.

This sequence joins TRBV20-1 and TRBJ2-7; tentative D call: TRBD2 (5 bases). Trimming left V 4 bases short and J 0 bases short, with 13 bases between. This CDR3 region has 14 residues. CDR1 is DFQATT and CDR2 is SNEGSKA in the germline V gene (reference sequence). The CDR3 bases are TGCAGTGCTATCGAATTCGGGGACTCCTACGAGCAGTACTTC. Its translation: CSAIEFGDSYEQYF.

This clonotype has at least ten counts. The rearrangement uses TRBV12-3 or TRBV12-4 and TRBJ2-1; TRBD2 agrees at 9 bases. J was trimmed by 3 bases and V by 4 bases; bases with no gene match: 4. This CDR3 has 15 amino acids. CDR3 sequence (DNA): TGTGCCAGCAGTTGGCTAGCGGGACTCTACAATGAGCAGTTCTTC. Protein product: CASSWLAGLYNEQFF.

The chain employs TRBV6-2 or TRBV6-3 and TRBJ2-1; 10 bases fit TRBD2. V was clipped by 5 bases and J by 3 bases; unmatched bases: 4. The CDR3 runs 15 residues. Germline CDR1 and CDR2: MNHEY and SVGEGT. This chain's CDR3 is CASSELAGFYNEQFF. The CDR3 DNA sequence: TGTGCCAGCAGTGAACTAGCGGGGTTCTACAATGAGCAGTTCTTC.

This clonotype was detected only a few times. The chain has TRBV4-3 and TRBJ1-1, with D possibly matching TRBD1 (6 bases). Germline-derived CDR1 and CDR2 are LGHNA and YSLEER. The CDR3 is 13 amino acids. The V end was cut by 8 bases, the J end by 7 bases, with 17 bases between. CDR3 amino acids: CASGDQGTIEAFF. CDR3 bases: TGCGCCAGCGGGGATCAGGGGACTATTGAAGCTTTCTTT.

This chain uses TRBV7-2 with TRBJ1-1; TRBD1 might be the D (5 bases). CDR1 and CDR2 from the germline V gene are SGHTA and FQGNSA. The germline V and J ends were trimmed by 5 bases and 2 bases, with 12 bases remaining between them. CDR3 length: 14 amino acids. CDR3 nucleotides: TGTGCCAGCAGCCCTTCGAGGACAAACACTGAAGCTTTCTTT. Translated: CASSPSRTNTEAFF.

This clonotype was detected a few times. V usage is TRBV4-1 and J usage is TRBJ2-5; no reliable D call. Per the germline V gene, CDR1 is MGHRA and CDR2 is YSYEKL. The CDR3 loop spans 14 amino acids. Deletions cut 1 base from V and 4 bases from J, with 10 bases between. As DNA, the CDR3 is TGCGCCAGCAGCCAAGGACACCAAAGAGAGACCCAGTACTTC. Protein sequence: CASSQGHQRETQYF.

There are a few counts of this clonotype. The J gene is TRBJ1-2, the V gene TRBV7-2; no clear D. Between the trimmed V and J ends, which lost 2 bases and 4 bases, there was a span of 17 bases. Looked up from germline, CDR1 is SGHTA and CDR2 is FQGNSA. The CDR3 is made up of 16 amino acids. This CDR3 is CASSLSSVGYGYGYTF. In DNA, the CDR3 is TGTGCCAGCAGCTTATCTTCGGTCGGCTACGGCTATGGCTACACCTTC.

The CDR3 is CASSLDLAGAYNEQFF. CDR3 DNA: TGCGCCAGCAGCTTGGATCTAGCGGGAGCCTACAATGAGCAGTTCTTC. This chain links TRBV5-1 with TRBJ2-1; TRBD2 agrees at 10 bases. The CDR3 is 16 amino acids. Germline trimming cut 0 bases from V and 2 bases from J; bases unmatched to any gene: 2. In germline, CDR1 is SGHRS, CDR2 YFSETQ.

This chain connects TRBV25-1 to TRBJ2-7, with TRBD2 identical over 7 bases. This CDR3 is built from 16 residues. The trim removed 1 base at V and 7 bases at J, leaving 13 bases unmatched. The germline V gene has CDR1 MGHDK and CDR2 SYGVNS. The CDR3 DNA sequence: TGTGCCAGCAGTGAATCGAGAGGGAGGGCCGCGGGGGAGCAGTACTTC. It is translated as CASSESRGRAAGEQYF.

The chain is built from TRBV20-1 and TRBJ1-4; D uncertain. The CDR3 is 13 amino acids. Germline CDR1 reads DFQATT; CDR2 reads SNEGSKA (reference sequence). Trimming pared 4 bases from V and 1 base from J, leaving 7 bases between. The CDR3 loop is CSATRVTNEKLFF. CDR3 DNA: TGCAGTGCTACTAGGGTAACTAATGAAAAACTGTTTTTT.

The chain carries TRBV6-1 and TRBJ1-1; D ambiguous. The V and J ends lost 1 base and 3 bases respectively, with 9 bases between them. The CDR3 contains 14 residues. CDR1 and CDR2 (germline): MNHNS, SASEGT. Here the CDR3 reads CASSEGGFDTEAFF. The CDR3, as DNA: TGTGCCAGCAGTGAAGGGGGTTTCGACACTGAAGCTTTCTTT.

In this sample, this clonotype turned up many times. This rearrangement joins TRBV6-5 to TRBJ2-2; TRBD1 might be the D (7 bases). Germline CDR1 is MNHEY and CDR2 is SVGAGI. Trimming took 6 bases from V and 4 from J, leaving 18 bases between them. This CDR3 contains 16 residues. Here the CDR3 reads CASSEGAGLPTGELFF. For the CDR3, the DNA is TGTGCCAGCAGCGAGGGGGCGGGATTGCCCACCGGGGAGCTGTTTTTT.

This clonotype showed up just a few times. This chain uses TRBV9 with TRBJ1-3; tentative D call: TRBD1 (5 bases). CDR3 length equals 16 residues. Germline V lookup: CDR1 SGDLS, CDR2 YYNGEE. The V gene lost 4 bases and the J gene lost 1 base, with 15 bases spanning the gap. As DNA, the CDR3 is TGTGCCAGCAGCCCTCACACTCAGGGTTCTGGAAACACCATATATTTT. Its translation is CASSPHTQGSGNTIYF.

This clonotype has only a few counts. The chain uses TRBV4-1 and TRBJ2-1; D not resolved. V lost 4 bases and J 10 bases, leaving 17 bases between the germline ends. The CDR3 is 14 amino acids. Germline-derived CDR1 and CDR2 are MGHRA and YSYEKL. This chain's CDR3 is CASSPDVRFGEQFF. CDR3 nucleotide sequence: TGCGCCAGCAGCCCCGACGTCCGCTTTGGGGAGCAGTTCTTC.

This clonotype was seen more than once but under ten times. The chain joins TRBV4-1 to TRBJ2-7; D may correspond to TRBD1 or TRBD2 (5 bases each). V was trimmed by 0 bases and J by 3 bases, leaving 9 bases between them. The CDR3 spans 14 residues. Per the germline V gene, CDR1 is MGHRA and CDR2 is YSYEKL. CDR3 loop: CASSQDQGVYEQYF. The CDR3, as DNA: TGCGCCAGCAGCCAAGATCAGGGAGTCTACGAGCAGTACTTC.

In its sample, this clonotype was seen a few times. The chain recombines TRBV29-1 with TRBJ1-2, with TRBD1 identical over 8 bases. Germline V gene data show CDR1 as SQVTM and CDR2 as ANQGSEA. V was clipped by 6 bases and J by 4 bases; unmatched bases: 7. This CDR3 has 13 residues. The CDR3 is CSVDGTGGYGYTF. The DNA of the CDR3 is TGCAGCGTGGACGGGACAGGCGGCTATGGCTACACCTTC.

This clonotype was observed a few times. V usage is TRBV12-3 or TRBV12-4 and J usage is TRBJ2-5; D possibly corresponds to TRBD2 (6 bases). The length of the CDR3 is 12 residues. Trimming pared 6 bases from V and 9 bases from J, leaving 14 bases between. The CDR3 protein is CASRPQGGAQYF. In nucleotides, the CDR3 is TGTGCCAGCAGGCCCCAAGGAGGGGCCCAGTACTTC.

The chain couples TRBV7-9 to TRBJ2-7; 8 nucleotides match TRBD1. This CDR3 comprises 14 residues. Germline CDR1 SEHNR, CDR2 FQNEAQ (reference sequence). J was trimmed by 4 bases and V by 5 bases; bases with no gene match: 7. CDR3 in amino acids: CASSTGTGQYEQYF. The CDR3 coding sequence is TGTGCCAGCAGCACCGGGACAGGACAATACGAGCAGTACTTC.

V gene TRBV25-1 combines with J gene TRBJ2-7; D gene uncertain. Looked up from germline, CDR1 is MGHDK and CDR2 is SYGVNS. There are 15 residues in the CDR3. V shed 3 bases and J shed 2 bases, with 14 bases lying between them. CDR3 in DNA: TGTGCCAGCAGTGATGGTGGGAAGGACCCCTACGAGCAGTACTTC. It specifies CASSDGGKDPYEQYF.